These T cell receptor beta chains were read from a single sample in a study of cytomegalovirus exposure and HLA in healthy donors. Sequencing used immunoSEQ multiplex PCR; TCRdb keeps in-frame clones, though not all of them. This repertoire shows approximately 180,000 clones, just over 70% found once; its top ten account for under 2.5%. The sequencing sample was made of PBMCs. These receptors were collected from a human donor in good health. Each CDR3 is given with its conserved first and last residue. A D gene is named only where the DNA matches it firmly. Expanded clones get a size class; other rows say once, few or many, or leave the size out.

CDR3	size	D	V
CASSLASGWTYEQYF	NA	NA	TRBV7-7
CASRAWGTSYNEQFF	NA	NA	TRBV11-2
CASRMIGQRSNYGYTF	NA	NA	TRBV19
CAWSGRWEQYF	NA	NA	TRBV30
CASSTGTQETQYF	few	NA	TRBV6-1
CASSLGGTLGETQYF	NA	NA	TRBV7-3
CASSLIPRNTGELFF	NA	NA	TRBV7-7
CASSFGTSGGYTDTQYF	once	TRBD2	TRBV5-1
CASSQDSTSGSSYNEQFF	NA	TRBD2	TRBV4-3
CASRSPRDRGQDTQYF	NA	TRBD1	TRBV6-6
CASSEDQRGTEAFF	NA	NA	TRBV9
CASSVNAVGADTQYF	NA	NA	TRBV9
CASSQFAEHSGYSNQPQHF	NA	NA	TRBV4-3
CASSSSQDRFGYTF	NA	NA	TRBV6-1
CASSLGGTGAYEQYF	NA	NA	TRBV5-1
CASSESTGYRVGLFF	NA	NA	TRBV10-2
CASSAGTGGTEAFF	few	TRBD1	TRBV9
CASKWGDEQYF	NA	NA	TRBV10-3
CASSRETEAFF	once	NA	TRBV21-1
CASSPVYNEQFF	NA	NA	TRBV5-1
CSARTRSSYEQYF	few	NA	TRBV29-1
CASGPGISYEQYF	NA	NA	TRBV19
CASSPGPAVPYNEQFF	NA	NA	TRBV2
CASSLIRAAEAFF	NA	NA	TRBV7-9
CSESEPQHF	NA	NA	TRBV20-1
CASRTTGSYEQYF	NA	NA	TRBV6-5
CASRVLDNQPQHF	NA	NA	TRBV2
CASAGADSATNEKLFF	once	NA	TRBV2
CSVTGLAGYNEQFF	NA	TRBD2	TRBV29-1
CASSADRDEKLFF	few	NA	TRBV6-1
CASSPSWQGAGELFF	NA	NA	TRBV4-3
CASSYFPGRQPQHF	NA	NA	TRBV6-7
CASSFSSSSSYEQYF	few	NA	TRBV7-6
CASTRGGPGTDTQYF	few	TRBD1	TRBV7-2
CSVEETGGSYEQYF	once	TRBD2	TRBV29-1
CATRGTVEAFF	NA	TRBD1	TRBV2
CASSLSGTGEQYF	NA	TRBD1	TRBV27
CASSVNRDREMYEQYF	few	TRBD1	TRBV9
CASNRDSGGANVLTF	NA	NA	TRBV5-1
CASRLAMNTEAFF	NA	NA	TRBV7-8
CASSPLFERGEQYF	few	TRBD2	TRBV7-6
CASSPAASNQPQHF	NA	NA	TRBV4-1
CASSPGHPSGNTIYF	NA	NA	TRBV7-9
CASSLGGVASEQYF	NA	NA	TRBV5-4
CSVDSGGAADTQYF	few	TRBD2	TRBV29-1
CASSGMDYPADTQYF	NA	NA	TRBV6-1
CASSARDHQPQHF	few	NA	TRBV9
CASSEAGGRPGYTF	NA	TRBD1	TRBV6-1
CASSLALSADTQYF	NA	NA	TRBV7-8
CASSDSGNTIYF	NA	NA	TRBV25-1
CASSAGVMQFF	NA	TRBD2	TRBV7-9
CASSLVIAPSDTQYF	NA	NA	TRBV7-9
CASSYRGPEQYF	NA	NA	TRBV6-6
CASSLYPGRGTEAFF	NA	NA	TRBV7-9
CASSFQGNSPLHF	NA	NA	TRBV13
CASSAQGNYGYTF	NA	TRBD1	TRBV10-2
CASSPGGTDTQYF	once	NA	TRBV5-1
CASSTQFRDRGYGYTF	few	TRBD1	TRBV5-6
CASSPTGQGSYGYTF	NA	TRBD1	TRBV6-5
CASSKDRPPMNTEAFF	NA	TRBD1	TRBV7-6